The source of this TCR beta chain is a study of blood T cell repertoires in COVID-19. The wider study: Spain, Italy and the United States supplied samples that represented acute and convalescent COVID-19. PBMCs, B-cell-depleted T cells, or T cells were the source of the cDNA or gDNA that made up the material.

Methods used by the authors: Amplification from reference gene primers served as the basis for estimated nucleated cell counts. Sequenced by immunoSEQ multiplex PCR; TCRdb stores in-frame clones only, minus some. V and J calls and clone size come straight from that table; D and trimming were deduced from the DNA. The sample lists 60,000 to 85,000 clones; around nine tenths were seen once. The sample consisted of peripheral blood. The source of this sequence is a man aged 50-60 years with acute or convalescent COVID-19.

Here the CDR3 DNA reads TGTGCCAGCAGTCTAGCGGTGGATTTCTACGAGCAGTACTTC. It codes for CASSLAVDFYEQYF. This chain connects TRBV11-1 to TRBJ2-7; TRBD2 aligns across 7 bases. The CDR3 sequence is 14 residues long. V lost 6 bases and J lost 3; bases outside the gene matches: 8. Germline assignment: CDR1 SGHAT and CDR2 FQDESV (reference sequence).